The present T cell receptor beta chain was sequenced within a study of blood T cell repertoires in COVID-19. Study background: There were acute and convalescent COVID-19 samples, and they came from the United States, Italy and Spain. T cells, B-cell-depleted T cells, or PBMCs provided the cDNA or gDNA that served as material.

There are 15 residues in the CDR3. The germline V gene has CDR1 SGHRS and CDR2 YFSETQ. The trim removed 2 bases at V and 7 bases at J, leaving 7 bases unmatched. Study processing details: Researchers report that nucleated cell counts were estimated from reference gene primer amplification. Assay: immunoSEQ multiplex PCR; the TCRdb copy retains only in-frame clones and omits some. V, J and clone size derive from that table, while D and trimming were established from the DNA sequence. Of over 140,000 clones listed, over 60% are singletons. The sequence derives from a woman older than 75 with active or convalescent COVID-19. The source material was peripheral blood. The V gene is TRBV5-1, the J gene TRBJ1-5; 9 positions match TRBD1. The CDR3 region has the DNA TGCGCCAGCAGCTTACAGGGGGCAACCCAACAGCCCCAGCATTTT. Translated, it gives CASSLQGATQQPQHF.